Each of the 27 T cell receptor beta chains below was sequenced from the same sample in a study of human T cells and chemical hapten exposure (dated by TCRdb to the early 2020s). Taken with the paper, the label for time point translates to: patch test 1, 2 weeks after DPC sensitization. Explained via the paper, the treatment or condition label denotes: therapeutic diphenylcyclopropenone sensitization with weekly scalp DPC. The library relied on RACE. Sequencing took place on a NextSeq 500. The public reads were reprocessed in TCRdb via fastp at Q25 and MiXCR, keeping in-frame beta chains. When rows share a CDR3 protein, they turn into one entry using the most common DNA and genes. A total of 85,000 or so distinct CDR3 sequences appear in this sample, roughly a tenth of them only once. The ten biggest clones cover 4% to 5% of the sample. The sequenced sample was whole blood, obtained in connection with sensitization to the hapten diphenylcyclopropenone (DPC). Every receptor here comes from a woman in her forties or fifties with alopecia areata. Some clones in this sample may be carry-over from other donors' samples.

The CDR3 here is CASSPLLAGGSTGELFF. The CDR3 DNA is TGTGCCAGCAGCCCCCTCCTAGCGGGGGGGTCCACCGGGGAGCTGTTTTTT. The chain recombines TRBV9 with TRBJ2-2; 12 positions agree with TRBD2. J was trimmed by 4 bases and V by 4 bases; bases with no gene match: 8. Germline CDR1 is SGDLS and CDR2 is YYNGEE. The CDR3 spans 17 residues.

This clonotype has ten or more counts. The V and J genes are TRBV28 and TRBJ1-2, with D tentatively TRBD1 (5 bases). Germline loops: CDR1 MDHEN, CDR2 SYDVKM. The CDR3 totals 14 residues. Between the trimmed V and J ends, which lost 2 bases and 4 bases, there was a span of 11 bases. DNA of the CDR3: TGTGCCAGCAGTTTACGGGGACCGCCCTATGGCTACACCTTC. Translation gives CASSLRGPPYGYTF.

There are a few counts of this clonotype. V usage is TRBV5-1 and J usage is TRBJ2-7, with no clear D. Deletions cut 0 bases from V and 0 bases from J, with 7 bases between. The germline CDR1 and CDR2 sequences are SGHRS and YFSETQ. This CDR3 is 14 amino acids long. CDR3 region: CASSLGAGSYEQYF. The CDR3 bases are TGCGCCAGCAGCTTGGGGGCCGGCTCCTACGAGCAGTACTTC.

The table lists this clonotype with many counts. This rearrangement joins TRBV6-1 to TRBJ2-5; TRBD2 matches at 7 bases. Looked up from germline, CDR1 is MNHNS and CDR2 is SASEGT. The CDR3 covers 14 residues. The V and J ends lost 6 bases and 4 bases, in that order; junction bases with no gene match: 8. In nucleotides, the CDR3 is TGTGCCAGCAGGGAGCGGGGAGGCGGAGAGACCCAGTACTTC. Protein: CASRERGGGETQYF.

The chain is built from TRBV2 and TRBJ2-3, with TRBD1 identical over 7 bases. Per the germline V gene, CDR1 is SNHLY and CDR2 is FYNNEI. The length of the CDR3 is 15 residues. V lost 4 bases, J lost 1 base, and 5 bases stayed unmatched. The DNA for the CDR3 is TGTGCCAGCAGTGGACAGGGATGGGGCACAGATACGCAGTATTTT. Protein sequence: CASSGQGWGTDTQYF.

This clonotype was counted at least ten times. The chain combines TRBV20-1 with TRBJ1-5; possibly TRBD1 for D (5 bases). Between the trimmed V and J ends, which lost 0 bases and 1 base, there was a span of 10 bases. CDR3 length: 15 amino acids. Looked up from germline, CDR1 is DFQATT and CDR2 is SNEGSKA (reference sequence). The CDR3 DNA reads as TGCAGTGCTAGAGATATCCGGGACAGCAATCAGCCCCAGCATTTT. Translated, it gives CSARDIRDSNQPQHF.

The V and J genes are TRBV19 and TRBJ1-2; 8 bases line up with TRBD1. There are 15 residues in the CDR3. The germline V gene has CDR1 LNHDA and CDR2 SQIVND (reference sequence). Unmatched junction bases numbered 6, after V lost 3 bases and J lost 3 bases. Here the CDR3 DNA reads TGTGCCAGTAGTATGGGGGACAGGCGAGACTATGGCTACACCTTC. It is translated as CASSMGDRRDYGYTF.

The chain is built from TRBV5-1 and TRBJ2-2; possibly TRBD1 for D (7 bases). Germline values: CDR1 SGHRS, CDR2 YFSETQ. The CDR3 contains 16 residues. Trimming pared 3 bases from V and 4 bases from J, leaving 16 bases between. The chain's CDR3 is CASSSRRGQSTGELFF. CDR3 DNA: TGCGCCAGCAGCTCCCGGCGGGGACAGAGCACCGGGGAGCTGTTTTTT.

This clonotype has more than one count but fewer than ten. This chain connects TRBV5-5 to TRBJ2-7; no firm D call. The V gene lost 4 bases and the J gene lost 2 bases, with 13 bases spanning the gap. Germline CDR1 reads SGHKS; CDR2 reads YYEKEE (reference sequence). This CDR3 has 14 amino acids. The CDR3 loop is CASSLSVGTYEQYF. CDR3 coding DNA: TGTGCCAGCAGCCTCTCCGTGGGGACCTACGAGCAGTACTTC. The entire variable domain, with the rest obtained from reference TRBV5-5 and TRBJ2-7, is as follows: DAGVTQSPTHLIKTRGQQVTLRCSPISGHKSVSWYQQVLGQGPQFIFQYYEKEERGRGNFPDRFSARQFPNYSSELNVNALLLGDSALYLCASSLSVGTYEQYFGPGTRLTVT.

Many counts were recorded for this clonotype. The chain recombines TRBV7-6 with TRBJ1-1, with a weak D call TRBD1 (6 bases). Per germline, CDR1 SGHVS and CDR2 FNYEAQ. Trimming left V 5 bases short and J 1 base short, with 14 bases between. This CDR3 region has 15 residues. Written as DNA, the CDR3 is TGTGCCAGCAGCCCATGGGACACAAAGAACACTGAAGCTTTCTTT. This translates into CASSPWDTKNTEAFF.

This clonotype was detected many times. The rearrangement links TRBV6-5 to TRBJ2-1; D might be TRBD1 or TRBD2, each matching 5 bases. Trimming took 2 bases from V and 2 from J, leaving 7 bases between them. CDR1 and CDR2 (germline): MNHEY, SVGAGI. The CDR3 runs to 14 residues. This chain's CDR3 is CASSYRDPYNEQFF. The CDR3 DNA reads TGTGCCAGCAGTTACAGGGACCCCTACAATGAGCAGTTCTTC.

The V and J genes are TRBV11-2 and TRBJ2-7; TRBD1 might be the D (5 bases). Germline V gene data show CDR1 as SGHAT and CDR2 as FQNNGV. V shed 4 bases and J shed 6 bases, with 16 bases lying between them. The CDR3 is made up of 14 amino acids. CDR3 in DNA: TGTGCCAGCAGCTCCGCAGGGAATTCCCGCGAGCAGTACTTC. Its translation is CASSSAGNSREQYF.

This clonotype was seen more than once but under ten times. The rearrangement links TRBV7-6 to TRBJ1-1; D may be TRBD1 (5 bases). Germline assignment: CDR1 SGHVS and CDR2 FNYEAQ. This CDR3 region has 15 residues. The V end was cut by 5 bases, the J end by 4 bases, with 17 bases between. CDR3 in amino acids: CASSTLTGVFTEAFF. The DNA for the CDR3 is TGTGCCAGCAGCACGCTGACGGGGGTGTTCACTGAAGCTTTCTTT. Full variable domain (remainder filled in from reference TRBV7-6 and TRBJ1-1): GAGVSQSPRYKVTKRGQDVALRCDPISGHVSLYWYRQALGQGPEFLTYFNYEAQQDKSGLPNDRFSAERPEGSISTLTIQRTEQRDSAMYRCASSTLTGVFTEAFFGQGTRLTVV.

This clonotype was counted a few times. The rearrangement uses TRBV7-6 and TRBJ2-1, with 11 nucleotides matching TRBD2. The CDR3 length is 17 residues. Germline CDR1 and CDR2: SGHVS and FNYEAQ. V was pared by 2 bases and J by 5 bases, with 8 bases of the junction left unmatched. The DNA for the CDR3 is TGTGCCAGCAGCTTAATTAGCGGGAGGGCCCAGGACAATGAGCAGTTCTTC. It codes for CASSLISGRAQDNEQFF.

There are a few counts of this clonotype. J is TRBJ2-1 and V is TRBV12-5; 8 bases line up with TRBD2. CDR3 length: 15 residues. CDR1 and CDR2 from the germline V gene are LGHNT and FRNRAP. V trimming: 6 bases; J trimming: 8 bases; junction bases outside the gene matches: 12. The CDR3 nucleotides are TGTGCTAGTGGCCGAGGGCGGACTAGCAGAGATGAGCAGTTCTTC. It is translated as CASGRGRTSRDEQFF.

This clonotype was counted between two and nine times. This chain links TRBV7-2 with TRBJ1-3; 9 nucleotides agree with TRBD1. The CDR3 covers 17 residues. V lost 3 bases and J lost 2; bases outside the gene matches: 8. CDR1 and CDR2 (germline): SGHTA, FQGNSA. Here the CDR3 DNA reads TGTGCCAGCAGCTTCCCTGGACAGGGGCAAACTGGAAACACCATATATTTT. Translating gives CASSFPGQGQTGNTIYF.

This clonotype was counted many times. J is TRBJ2-3 and V is TRBV6-2 or TRBV6-3; maybe TRBD2 (6 bases). V lost 7 bases, J lost 1 base, and 18 bases lay in between. The germline V gene encodes CDR1 MNHEY and CDR2 SVGEGT. The CDR3 is 16 amino acids. CDR3 DNA sequence: TGTGCCAGCACCGACCGACTAGTCCTCCGCACAGATACGCAGTATTTT. It yields the protein CASTDRLVLRTDTQYF.

At least ten counts were recorded for this clonotype. V usage is TRBV11-1 and J usage is TRBJ2-5, with 7 positions matching TRBD2. With V trimmed by 5 bases and J by 2 bases, 11 bases remained unmatched. CDR3 size: 16 residues. Germline V gives CDR1 SGHAT, CDR2 FQDESV (reference sequence). DNA of the CDR3: TGTGCCAGCAGCCGTCTAAGGGACTACAGACAAGAGACCCAGTACTTC. This encodes CASSRLRDYRQETQYF.

This clonotype was seen only a few times. This sequence joins TRBV25-1 and TRBJ1-2; TRBD1 might be the D (5 bases). The CDR3 sequence is 14 residues long. Trimming pared 6 bases from V and 2 bases from J, leaving 13 bases between. Per germline, CDR1 MGHDK and CDR2 SYGVNS. CDR3 region: CASSREPVNYGYTF. CDR3 DNA: TGTGCCAGCAGCAGGGAACCCGTCAACTATGGCTACACCTTC.

This clonotype appeared a few times. The chain employs TRBV5-1 and TRBJ2-3; TRBD2 aligns across 10 bases. CDR1 SGHRS and CDR2 YFSETQ come from the germline V gene. CDR3 length: 15 residues. The V and J ends lost 3 bases and 6 bases, in that order; junction bases with no gene match: 7. In DNA, the CDR3 is TGCGCCAGCAGCTCTAGCGGGAGAACGGGTGATACGCAGTATTTT. Its translation: CASSSSGRTGDTQYF.

This clonotype was counted many times. This sequence joins TRBV6-1 and TRBJ1-1; 7 bases are shared with TRBD1. From germline, CDR1 is MNHNS and CDR2 SASEGT. The junction had 5 bases not matched to a gene; V was cut back by 8 bases and J by 5 bases. This CDR3 comprises 12 residues. CDR3 nucleotide sequence: TGTGCCAGCGGCTACAGGGGAACTGAAGCTTTCTTT. This sequence encodes CASGYRGTEAFF.

This clonotype has more than one count but fewer than ten. The genes are TRBV28 and TRBJ1-2; no definite D call. The CDR3 is 10 amino acids. V gave up 4 bases and J gave up 8 bases, with 5 bases separating them. Germline V gives CDR1 MDHEN, CDR2 SYDVKM. The CDR3 coding sequence is TGTGCCAGCAGTTCCGTCGGCTACACCTTC. It translates to CASSSVGYTF.

This clonotype has at least ten counts. The genes are TRBV4-3 and TRBJ1-3; D not certain. Per germline, CDR1 LGHNA and CDR2 YSLEER. This CDR3 has 16 residues. Trimming took off 0 bases at V and 0 bases at J, with 9 bases between the two ends. CDR3 DNA: TGCGCCAGCAGCCAAGATCGAGTTAACTCTGGAAACACCATATATTTT. Its translation is CASSQDRVNSGNTIYF.

The table lists this clonotype with many counts. The genes are TRBV12-3 or TRBV12-4 and TRBJ2-1; D is ambiguous. Trimming pared 6 bases from V and 6 bases from J, leaving 12 bases between. CDR3 length: 13 amino acids. The CDR3 here is CASRWVGPNEQFF. The CDR3 DNA is TGTGCCAGCAGGTGGGTCGGACCCAATGAGCAGTTCTTC.

This clonotype was picked up a small number of times. V and J are TRBV27 and TRBJ2-3, with D maybe TRBD2 (6 bases). The CDR3 covers 16 residues. CDR1 is MNHEY, CDR2 SMNVEV, per germline (reference sequence). With 8 bases removed from V and 0 bases from J, the gap between germline ends came to 18 bases. The CDR3 spells CASVRTGLASTDTQYF. The CDR3, as DNA: TGTGCCAGCGTACGAACGGGACTCGCTAGCACAGATACGCAGTATTTT.

This clonotype was counted at least ten times. The rearrangement uses TRBV20-1 and TRBJ1-4, with D perhaps TRBD1 (6 bases). The CDR3 sequence is 15 residues long. Germline lookup yields CDR1 DFQATT and CDR2 SNEGSKA (reference sequence). Trimming left V 6 bases short and J 3 bases short, with 17 bases between. CDR3 amino acids: CSAPTTGRANEKLFF. The CDR3 DNA follows: TGCAGTGCGCCCACCACAGGGAGGGCTAATGAAAAACTGTTTTTT.

This clonotype was detected ten times or more. The rearrangement uses TRBV12-3 or TRBV12-4 and TRBJ2-5; D is ambiguous. The CDR3 extends over 11 amino acids. The V gene lost 5 bases and the J gene lost 4 bases, with 5 bases spanning the gap. CDR3 in amino acids: CASSAGETQYF. In DNA form, the CDR3 reads TGTGCCAGCAGTGCAGGAGAGACCCAGTACTTC.